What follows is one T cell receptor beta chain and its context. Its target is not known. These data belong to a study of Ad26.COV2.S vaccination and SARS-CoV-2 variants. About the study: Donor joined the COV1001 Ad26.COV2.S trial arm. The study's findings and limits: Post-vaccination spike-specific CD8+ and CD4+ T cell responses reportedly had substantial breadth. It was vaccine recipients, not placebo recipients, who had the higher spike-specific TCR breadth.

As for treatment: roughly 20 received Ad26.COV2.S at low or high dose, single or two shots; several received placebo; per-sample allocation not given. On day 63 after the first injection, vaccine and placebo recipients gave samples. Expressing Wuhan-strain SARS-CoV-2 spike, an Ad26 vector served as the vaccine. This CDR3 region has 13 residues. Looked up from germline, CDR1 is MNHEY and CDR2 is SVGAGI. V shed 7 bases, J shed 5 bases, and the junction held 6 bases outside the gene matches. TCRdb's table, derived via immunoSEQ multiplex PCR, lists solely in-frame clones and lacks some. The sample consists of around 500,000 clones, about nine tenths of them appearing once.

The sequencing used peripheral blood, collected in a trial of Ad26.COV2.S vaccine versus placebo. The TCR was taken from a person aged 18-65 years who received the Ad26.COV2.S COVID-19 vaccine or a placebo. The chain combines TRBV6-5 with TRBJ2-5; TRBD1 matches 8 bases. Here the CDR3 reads CASMGTGRETQYF. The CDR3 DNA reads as TGTGCCAGCATGGGGACAGGCCGGGAGACCCAGTACTTC.